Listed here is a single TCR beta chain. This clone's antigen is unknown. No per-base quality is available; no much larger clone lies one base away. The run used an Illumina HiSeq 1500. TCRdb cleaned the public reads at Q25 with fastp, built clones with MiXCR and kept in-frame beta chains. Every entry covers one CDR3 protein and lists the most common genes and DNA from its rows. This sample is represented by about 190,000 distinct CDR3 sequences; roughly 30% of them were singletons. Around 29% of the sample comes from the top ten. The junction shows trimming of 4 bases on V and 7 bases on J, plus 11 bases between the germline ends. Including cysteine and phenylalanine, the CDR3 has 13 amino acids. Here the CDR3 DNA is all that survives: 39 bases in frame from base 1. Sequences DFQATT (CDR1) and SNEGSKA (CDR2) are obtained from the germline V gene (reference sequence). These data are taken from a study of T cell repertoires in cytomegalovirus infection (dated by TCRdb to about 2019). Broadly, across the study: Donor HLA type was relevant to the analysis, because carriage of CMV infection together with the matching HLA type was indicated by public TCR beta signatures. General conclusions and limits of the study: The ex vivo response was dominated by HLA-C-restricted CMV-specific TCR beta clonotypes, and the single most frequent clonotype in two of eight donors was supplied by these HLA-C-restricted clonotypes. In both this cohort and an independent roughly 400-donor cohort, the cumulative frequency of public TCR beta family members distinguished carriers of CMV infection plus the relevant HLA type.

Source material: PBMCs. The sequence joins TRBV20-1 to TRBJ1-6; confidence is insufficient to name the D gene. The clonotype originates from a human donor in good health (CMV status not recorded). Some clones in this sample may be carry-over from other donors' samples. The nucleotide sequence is TGCAGTGCTACGGTGGATGTGAATTCACCCCTCCACTTT. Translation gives CSATVDVNSPLHF.